The clone carrying this T cell receptor (beta chain) has just a few counts. What it binds is not known. The CDR3 sequence is 15 residues long. V dropped 3 bases and J dropped 3; count of bases not matched to a gene: 4. The data were taken from a study of post-analysis software for immune sequencing data. Study results and caveats: There were five or six TRBV segments more frequent in patients than controls, and TRBV5-6, TRBV5-1 and TRBV20-1 were among them.

cDNA libraries for TCR beta contained unique molecular identifiers. TCRdb reprocessed the PCR reads with MiXCR, giving one entry per CDR3 protein. The repertoire includes about 820,000 distinct CDR3 sequences, about 53% of them detected once, and roughly 4.4% sits in the top ten. The V gene is TRBV12-3 or TRBV12-4, the J gene TRBJ2-1, with 8 nucleotides matching TRBD2. The receptor's source is a girl between 5 and 17 years old with multiple sclerosis. The specimen was blood. CDR3 in DNA: TGTGCCAGCAGTTTCGCGGGAGGCCTCTACAATGAGCAGTTCTTC. This codes for CASSFAGGLYNEQFF.